This T cell receptor (beta chain) was identified in a study of response to subunit inactivated influenza vaccine. Via MiXCR, TCRdb re-called the RT-PCR reads, giving one row per CDR3 protein. The sample lists hundreds of thousands of distinct CDR3 sequences, 12% to 15% occurring once. The V and J ends lost 6 bases and 7 bases respectively, with 13 bases between them. The CDR3 covers 13 residues. From germline, CDR1 is DFQATT and CDR2 SNEGSKA (reference sequence). Study results and caveats: The authors suggested that few new T cells are recruited per seasonal influenza vaccination.

This clonotype has a count of ten or more. Its antigen remains unidentified. Sequences were derived from PBMCs from blood, sampled approximately 15 days before vaccination. This TCR derives from a man in his fifties or sixties who received an inactivated influenza vaccine. The J gene is TRBJ1-6, the V gene TRBV20-1, with D hard to call. CDR3 protein: CSAMDGENSPLHF. The CDR3 nucleotides are TGCAGTGCCATGGACGGAGAGAATTCACCCCTCCACTTT.